What follows is one TCR beta chain and its context. CDR1 SQVTM and CDR2 ANQGSEA come from the germline V gene. Trimming left V 6 bases short and J 2 bases short, with 13 bases between. This CDR3 is 13 amino acids long. This entry comes from a study of blood T cells in healthy people across ages. Through a sample-barcoded 5' primer and a J-beta primer mix, a second PCR was run for 7 to 11 cycles. TCRdb re-derived calls from the 5' RACE reads in MiXCR, one entry per CDR3 protein. The repertoire consists of about a million distinct CDR3 sequences, with roughly two fifths occurring once and the leading ten covering under 15%.

The sequenced material came from blood. The receptor was isolated from a man aged 18-30 years in good health. V gene TRBV29-1 combines with J gene TRBJ1-2; weak D call: TRBD1 (6 bases). The CDR3 loop is CSVKNRENYGYTF. Here the CDR3 DNA reads TGCAGCGTCAAAAACAGGGAAAACTATGGCTACACCTTC.